This entry is about one T cell receptor (beta chain). The primer mix had 60 Vbeta and 13 Jbeta primers. The table came from immunoSEQ multiplex PCR; TCRdb's copy has only in-frame clones and leaves some out. The sample shows over 150,000 clones, 68% of them seen only once. This sample is drawn from a study of cytomegalovirus exposure and HLA in healthy donors. This TCR came from a man aged 45 to 65 in good health and CMV-seronegative. The specimen sequenced was PBMCs.

The CDR3 loop is CAISPQAGSTMNTEAFF. In nucleotides, the CDR3 is TGTGCCATCAGTCCCCAGGCAGGGTCAACAATGAACACTGAAGCTTTCTTT. The chain has TRBV10-3 and TRBJ1-1, with a tentative D call TRBD1 (5 bases). This CDR3 spans 17 amino acids. From germline, CDR1 is ENHRY and CDR2 SYGVKD. V was clipped by 5 bases and J by 0 bases, with 19 bases between them.